The rows below give T cell receptor beta chains drawn from one sample of a study of cytotoxic CD8 clonotypes in ibrutinib-treated CLL. Generated by immunoSEQ multiplex PCR, the TCRdb table keeps only in-frame clones and is missing some. The sample contains about 180,000 clones, approximately 80% of which appear only once. This specimen was PBMCs, taken after 24 months of ibrutinib treatment. Every receptor here comes from a human donor with chronic lymphocytic leukemia. Each CDR3 is given with its conserved first and last residue. Each record gives: J gene, D gene, clone size, V gene, CDR3 DNA, CDR3 protein. D genes are given only for firm matches. Expanded clones get a size class; other rows say once, few or many, or leave the size out.

J gene: TRBJ1-5
D gene: .
clone size: .
V gene: TRBV19
CDR3 DNA: TGTGCCAGTAGCCTTACGGGAGGAGTAAATCAGCCCCAGCATTTT
CDR3 protein: CASSLTGGVNQPQHF

J gene: TRBJ1-1
D gene: .
clone size: few
V gene: TRBV7-6
CDR3 DNA: TGTGCCAGCAGCTTAGAAAGGGAGGACACTGAAGCTTTCTTT
CDR3 protein: CASSLEREDTEAFF

J gene: TRBJ2-1
D gene: .
clone size: .
V gene: TRBV7-9
CDR3 DNA: TGTGCCAGCAGCTTGAGGGGGGGAAATGAGCAGTTCTTC
CDR3 protein: CASSLRGGNEQFF

J gene: TRBJ2-1
D gene: .
clone size: .
V gene: TRBV10-1
CDR3 DNA: TGCGCCACCACCACGCCTCCCTACAATGAGCAGTTCTTC
CDR3 protein: CATTTPPYNEQFF

J gene: TRBJ1-1
D gene: .
clone size: .
V gene: TRBV2
CDR3 DNA: TGTGCCAGCAGTCCGGACACAGGGAACACTGAAGCTTTCTTT
CDR3 protein: CASSPDTGNTEAFF

J gene: TRBJ2-1
D gene: TRBD1
clone size: .
V gene: TRBV18
CDR3 DNA: TGTGCCAGCTCACCAACCAGGGGGCAATGGAATGAGCAGTTCTTC
CDR3 protein: CASSPTRGQWNEQFF

J gene: TRBJ2-5
D gene: .
clone size: .
V gene: TRBV7-2
CDR3 DNA: TGTGCCAGCAGCAAAAGGGCCGACCAAGAGACCCAGTACTTC
CDR3 protein: CASSKRADQETQYF

J gene: TRBJ2-3
D gene: .
clone size: .
V gene: TRBV4-2
CDR3 DNA: TGTGCCAGCGAAAAAGGCGAGGCTAGCGGCACAGATACGCAGTATTTT
CDR3 protein: CASEKGEASGTDTQYF

J gene: TRBJ2-7
D gene: .
clone size: .
V gene: TRBV5-5
CDR3 DNA: TGTGCCAGCAGCTTGCGGGACACTTTCTCCTACGAGCAGTACTTC
CDR3 protein: CASSLRDTFSYEQYF

J gene: TRBJ2-1
D gene: .
clone size: .
V gene: TRBV6-5
CDR3 DNA: TGTGCCAGCAGTTACTCCCAATTCGTGGATGAGCAGTTCTTC
CDR3 protein: CASSYSQFVDEQFF

J gene: TRBJ2-1
D gene: .
clone size: .
V gene: TRBV27
CDR3 DNA: TGTGCCAGCAGTCTTCGGCCCCCTTACAATGAGCAGTTCTTC
CDR3 protein: CASSLRPPYNEQFF

J gene: TRBJ2-2
D gene: TRBD2
clone size: .
V gene: TRBV19
CDR3 DNA: TGTGCCAGTAGTGCCCGGACTAGCGGGAGTGGAACCGGGGAGCTGTTTTTT
CDR3 protein: CASSARTSGSGTGELFF

J gene: TRBJ2-1
D gene: .
clone size: .
V gene: TRBV11-2
CDR3 DNA: TGTGCCAGCAGCTTGATCCTGAACATTCCCTCCTACAATGAGCAGTTCTTC
CDR3 protein: CASSLILNIPSYNEQFF

J gene: TRBJ2-1
D gene: TRBD1
clone size: .
V gene: TRBV2
CDR3 DNA: TGTGCCAGCAGGGATACCGGACAGGGTATCCGGGATGAGCAGTTCTTC
CDR3 protein: CASRDTGQGIRDEQFF

J gene: TRBJ1-3
D gene: .
clone size: .
V gene: TRBV5-6
CDR3 DNA: TGTGCCAGCAGCTCCATCGCAAAGGACTTCTACTCTGGAAACACCATATATTTT
CDR3 protein: CASSSIAKDFYSGNTIYF

J gene: TRBJ2-1
D gene: .
clone size: .
V gene: TRBV6-5
CDR3 DNA: TGTGCCAGCAGTCCCTGGGGGGACAATGAGCAGTTCTTC
CDR3 protein: CASSPWGDNEQFF

J gene: TRBJ2-3
D gene: .
clone size: .
V gene: TRBV11-2
CDR3 DNA: TGTGCCAGCAGCTTAGTAGTGGGGGGATCCACAGATACGCAGTATTTT
CDR3 protein: CASSLVVGGSTDTQYF

J gene: TRBJ1-1
D gene: TRBD1
clone size: .
V gene: TRBV5-4
CDR3 DNA: TGTGCCAGCAGCGGACGGACAGGGGAACCTTGGGTAGCTTTCTTT
CDR3 protein: CASSGRTGEPWVAFF

J gene: TRBJ2-2
D gene: TRBD2
clone size: .
V gene: TRBV7-3
CDR3 DNA: TGTGCCAGCAGCTCCCCCCGGGGCGGGAGGGACACCGGGGAGCTGTTTTTT
CDR3 protein: CASSSPRGGRDTGELFF

J gene: TRBJ1-5
D gene: .
clone size: .
V gene: TRBV20-1
CDR3 DNA: TGCAGTGCTCCCGATCAGCCCCAGCATTTT
CDR3 protein: CSAPDQPQHF

J gene: TRBJ2-5
D gene: TRBD1
clone size: .
V gene: TRBV6-5
CDR3 DNA: TGTGCCAGCAGTGCGAAACAGGGGCGGGAGACCCAGTACTTC
CDR3 protein: CASSAKQGRETQYF

J gene: TRBJ1-2
D gene: .
clone size: .
V gene: TRBV6-5
CDR3 DNA: TGTGCCAGCAGTTCACTACAGGGACCTAACTATGGCTACACCTTC
CDR3 protein: CASSSLQGPNYGYTF

J gene: TRBJ1-5
D gene: .
clone size: .
V gene: TRBV27
CDR3 DNA: TGTGCCAGCGGGGGCAGTGTAGCCGGTCAGCCCCAGCATTTT
CDR3 protein: CASGGSVAGQPQHF

J gene: TRBJ1-4
D gene: TRBD1
clone size: .
V gene: TRBV29-1
CDR3 DNA: TGCAGCGTCGAACTTCCGGGACAGGGAGAAAAACTGTTTTTT
CDR3 protein: CSVELPGQGEKLFF

J gene: TRBJ1-4
D gene: TRBD1
clone size: few
V gene: TRBV30
CDR3 DNA: TGTGCCTGGAGTCCACACAGGGGCGCTAATGAAAAACTGTTTTTT
CDR3 protein: CAWSPHRGANEKLFF

J gene: TRBJ1-2
D gene: TRBD1
clone size: .
V gene: TRBV5-1
CDR3 DNA: TGTGCCAGCAGCTCTGGACAGGTGGGCTACACCTTC
CDR3 protein: CASSSGQVGYTF

J gene: TRBJ1-2
D gene: .
clone size: .
V gene: TRBV4-2
CDR3 DNA: TGTGCCAGCAGAGCCAGGGGACGAACTTTTGGCTACACCTTC
CDR3 protein: CASRARGRTFGYTF

J gene: TRBJ2-4
D gene: .
clone size: .
V gene: TRBV2
CDR3 DNA: TGTGCCAGCCTTTTACAGGACCTCAAAAATAGAAGACAGTACTTC
CDR3 protein: CASLLQDLKNRRQYF

J gene: TRBJ1-5
D gene: TRBD1
clone size: .
V gene: TRBV7-2
CDR3 DNA: TGTGCCAGCAGCTTAGCGGGTCCGACAGGGGTCATAAGCAATCAGCCCCAGCATTTT
CDR3 protein: CASSLAGPTGVISNQPQHF

J gene: TRBJ2-1
D gene: .
clone size: few
V gene: TRBV4-3
CDR3 DNA: TGCGCCAGCAGCCAAGAGAGGCGAGGAGAGCAGTTCTTC
CDR3 protein: CASSQERRGEQFF

J gene: TRBJ1-1
D gene: .
clone size: .
V gene: TRBV10-1
CDR3 DNA: TGCGCCAGCAGTTCCCCCGGGGGGTTTGAAGCTTTCTTT
CDR3 protein: CASSSPGGFEAFF

J gene: TRBJ2-3
D gene: TRBD2
clone size: .
V gene: TRBV7-9
CDR3 DNA: TGTGCCAGCAGCCCCCTGGGCGGGGGGGCTGGAGATACGCAGTATTTT
CDR3 protein: CASSPLGGGAGDTQYF

J gene: TRBJ2-2
D gene: TRBD2
clone size: .
V gene: TRBV5-1
CDR3 DNA: TGCGCCAGCAGCTTGGGGGACGGGACTAGCGGGAGGAGAACCGGGGAGCTGTTTTTT
CDR3 protein: CASSLGDGTSGRRTGELFF

J gene: TRBJ2-5
D gene: TRBD2
clone size: .
V gene: TRBV7-2
CDR3 DNA: TGTGCCAGCAGCTTTACTAGCGGGGGTGGAGAGACCCAGTACTTC
CDR3 protein: CASSFTSGGGETQYF

J gene: TRBJ2-1
D gene: TRBD1
clone size: .
V gene: TRBV9
CDR3 DNA: TGTGCCAGCAGCGTGACAGGGGACGGATACAATGAGCAGTTCTTC
CDR3 protein: CASSVTGDGYNEQFF

J gene: TRBJ2-7
D gene: .
clone size: once
V gene: TRBV12-5
CDR3 DNA: TGTGCTAGTGCACAGGCGTCGTCCTACGAGCAGTACTTC
CDR3 protein: CASAQASSYEQYF

J gene: TRBJ1-2
D gene: .
clone size: .
V gene: TRBV28
CDR3 DNA: TGTGCCAGCAGTTTCATTAGAGGGGAAGCTAACTATGGCTACACCTTC
CDR3 protein: CASSFIRGEANYGYTF

J gene: TRBJ1-2
D gene: .
clone size: once
V gene: TRBV7-3
CDR3 DNA: TGTGCCAGCAGCTTAGGGGTTGGACCCGCGGACTATGGCTACACCTTC
CDR3 protein: CASSLGVGPADYGYTF

J gene: TRBJ2-5
D gene: .
clone size: .
V gene: TRBV27
CDR3 DNA: TGTGCCAGCAGTTTATCTTTCGGGACCCAGTACTTC
CDR3 protein: CASSLSFGTQYF

J gene: TRBJ2-2
D gene: .
clone size: .
V gene: TRBV30
CDR3 DNA: TGTGCCTGCCGGGACACAGTCACCGGGGAGCTGTTTTTT
CDR3 protein: CACRDTVTGELFF

J gene: TRBJ2-1
D gene: .
clone size: .
V gene: TRBV7-9
CDR3 DNA: TGTGCCAGCAGCCCCCCCCCGGACTCCTACAATGAGCAGTTCTTC
CDR3 protein: CASSPPPDSYNEQFF

J gene: TRBJ2-6
D gene: .
clone size: .
V gene: TRBV9
CDR3 DNA: TGTGCCAGCAGCGCGGAGGGGAAGTCTGGGGCCAACGTCCTGACTTTC
CDR3 protein: CASSAEGKSGANVLTF

J gene: TRBJ2-5
D gene: .
clone size: .
V gene: TRBV15
CDR3 DNA: TGTGCCACCAGCAGAGTTCTGGGGGAGACCCAGTACTTC
CDR3 protein: CATSRVLGETQYF